The 16 T cell receptor beta chains below come from one sample, sequenced in a study of identical twins. Each CDR3 protein gets one entry after TCRdb re-called the 5' RACE reads with MiXCR. The sample includes fewer than 250,000 distinct CDR3 sequences, approximately 9% seen only once; the top ten take around 5%. The sequenced sample was memory (CD45RO+) T cells sorted from blood. These receptors were collected from a woman in her late teens or twenties in good health.

This clonotype was counted between two and nine times. The CDR3 DNA is TGTGCCAGCAGCCCGAAGGGGGGATCTGGAAACACCATATATTTT. Amino acid sequence: CASSPKGGSGNTIYF. The rearrangement links TRBV7-2 to TRBJ1-3; maybe TRBD1 (6 bases). The CDR3 length is 15 residues. V was cut by 5 bases and J by 1 base, with 12 bases left in between. Per germline, CDR1 SGHTA and CDR2 FQGNSA.

This clonotype was counted at least ten times. This chain uses TRBV6-4 with TRBJ2-1, with D possibly TRBD1 on 5 matching bases. V lost 3 bases and J 5 bases, leaving 8 bases between the germline ends. This CDR3 spans 13 amino acids. From germline, CDR1 is MRHNA and CDR2 SNTAGT. For the CDR3, the DNA is TGTGCCAGCAGTGAGAAGGGGCACAATGAGCAGTTCTTC. It yields the protein CASSEKGHNEQFF.

The table lists this clonotype with many counts. V and J are TRBV5-1 and TRBJ1-1, with D possibly matching TRBD1 (6 bases). The CDR3 is made up of 13 amino acids. Germline V CDR1 and CDR2: SGHRS, YFSETQ. V gave up 4 bases and J gave up 3 bases, with 10 bases separating them. The CDR3 sequence is CASSPRTDTEAFF. DNA of the CDR3: TGCGCCAGCAGCCCCCGGACAGACACTGAAGCTTTCTTT.

Ten or more counts support this clonotype. The chain uses TRBV6-5 and TRBJ1-5; 11 nucleotides align to TRBD1. Germline CDR1 reads MNHEY; CDR2 reads SVGAGI. Germline trimming cut 2 bases from V and 7 bases from J; bases unmatched to any gene: 7. The CDR3 totals 16 residues. CDR3 DNA sequence: TGTGCCAGCAGTTACGGCGGACAGGGGGCTTTGCAGCCCCAGCATTTT. Translated, it gives CASSYGGQGALQPQHF.

This clonotype has just a few counts. The chain is built from TRBV10-3 and TRBJ1-1; D is possibly TRBD1 (5 bases). Germline loops: CDR1 ENHRY, CDR2 SYGVKD. V was clipped by 6 bases and J by 4 bases, with 15 bases between them. CDR3 length equals 14 residues. DNA of the CDR3: TGTGCCATCAGAGCAGGGACCATAGCCACTGAAGCTTTCTTT. It translates to CAIRAGTIATEAFF.

This clonotype was detected ten times or more. In DNA form, the CDR3 reads TGCAGTTCTGCGGACAGGGCCTATGGCTACACCTTC. Protein: CSSADRAYGYTF. The V gene is TRBV20-1, the J gene TRBJ1-2; 8 positions match TRBD1. V shed 8 bases, J shed 4 bases, and the junction held 6 bases outside the gene matches. Germline CDR1 is DFQATT and CDR2 is SNEGSKA (reference sequence). The length of the CDR3 is 12 residues.

J is TRBJ2-7 and V is TRBV20-1; TRBD2 matches at 10 bases. CDR3 length: 14 residues. The junction had 6 bases not matched to a gene; V was cut back by 1 base and J by 6 bases. CDR1 and CDR2 from the germline V gene are DFQATT and SNEGSKA (reference sequence). CDR3 bases: TGCAGTGCTAGAGTCCTAGCGGGAGCGTTCGAGCAGTACTTC. This translates into CSARVLAGAFEQYF.

This clonotype was seen ten or more times. The chain carries TRBV12-3 or TRBV12-4 and TRBJ1-1; D possibly corresponds to TRBD1 (5 bases). Trimming removed 8 bases at V and 0 bases at J, with 13 bases between. This CDR3 region has 14 residues. CDR3 coding DNA: TGTGCCAGCCGATTTCCAGGGATGAACACTGAAGCTTTCTTT. It is translated as CASRFPGMNTEAFF.

This clonotype appeared many times. The DNA for the CDR3 is TGCAGTGCTAGAAGACAGGGGTTCACCTACGAGCAGTACTTC. This sequence encodes CSARRQGFTYEQYF. The V gene is TRBV20-1, the J gene TRBJ2-7, with TRBD1 identical over 8 bases. CDR1 and CDR2 from the germline V gene are DFQATT and SNEGSKA (reference sequence). The ends lost 2 bases at V and 2 bases at J; junction bases unmatched: 5. The length of the CDR3 is 14 residues.

This chain connects TRBV29-1 to TRBJ2-5; TRBD2 matches 7 bases. The CDR3 covers 14 residues. From germline, CDR1 is SQVTM and CDR2 ANQGSEA. J was trimmed by 3 bases and V by 3 bases; bases with no gene match: 7. In nucleotides, the CDR3 is TGCAGCGTTGAGATCGCTAGCGGTAAAGAGACCCAGTACTTC. Translating it yields CSVEIASGKETQYF.

This clonotype was seen repeatedly, ten times or more. The gene calls are TRBV20-1 and TRBJ1-5, with 8 bases identical to TRBD1. Per germline, CDR1 DFQATT and CDR2 SNEGSKA (reference sequence). The CDR3 is made up of 15 amino acids. With V trimmed by 0 bases and J by 3 bases, 4 bases remained unmatched. The CDR3 loop is CSARDGRGLNQPQHF. CDR3 DNA: TGCAGTGCTAGAGATGGCAGGGGGCTCAATCAGCCCCAGCATTTT.

This clonotype was picked up many times. J is TRBJ2-1 and V is TRBV20-1, with 7 bases identical to TRBD2. There are 14 residues in the CDR3. The germline CDR1 and CDR2 sequences are DFQATT and SNEGSKA (reference sequence). The V and J ends lost 3 bases and 4 bases, in that order; junction bases with no gene match: 6. The CDR3 DNA reads as TGCAGTGCTAGGCGGGAGCCCATTTACAATGAGCAGTTCTTC. This sequence encodes CSARREPIYNEQFF.

This clonotype was recorded a few times. The rearrangement links TRBV7-9 to TRBJ2-6; no reliable D call. Trimming removed 7 bases from V and 2 bases from J, with 12 bases in between. The germline V gene has CDR1 SEHNR and CDR2 FQNEAQ (reference sequence). There are 15 residues in the CDR3. In nucleotides, the CDR3 is TGTGCCAGCATAAGGGCCTTGACTGGGGCCAACGTCCTGACTTTC. Translating it yields CASIRALTGANVLTF.

The chain couples TRBV9 to TRBJ2-5; 9 bases are a match to TRBD1. The CDR3 contains 19 residues. V trimming: 10 bases; J trimming: 5 bases; junction bases outside the gene matches: 27. Per germline, CDR1 SGDLS and CDR2 YYNGEE. The CDR3 loop reads CASCPQLSRDRVDTETQYF. DNA for the CDR3: TGTGCCTCCTGCCCACAACTGTCCCGGGACAGGGTGGATACGGAGACCCAGTACTTC.

The rearrangement uses TRBV18 and TRBJ2-5; D possibly corresponds to TRBD2 (5 bases). Trimming took 7 bases from V and 0 from J, leaving 9 bases between them. The CDR3 totals 13 residues. The germline CDR1 and CDR2 sequences are KGHSH and LQKENI. CDR3 sequence (DNA): TGTGCCAGCTTTCGGGGAAACCAAGAGACCCAGTACTTC. This encodes CASFRGNQETQYF.

In its sample, this clonotype was seen many times. J is TRBJ2-7 and V is TRBV10-3; a weak D match, TRBD1 (8 bases). The germline V and J ends were trimmed by 8 bases and 2 bases, with 13 bases remaining between them. Germline loops: CDR1 ENHRY, CDR2 SYGVKD. The CDR3 length is 13 residues. The DNA for the CDR3 is TGTGCCATCGGGGGGGACAGGCCCTACGAGCAGTACTTC. This gives the protein CAIGGDRPYEQYF.